The 12 T cell receptor beta chains below all came from one sample that was sequenced in a study of radiotherapy plus CTLA-4 blockade in lung cancer. The assay was immunoSEQ multiplex PCR, and TCRdb's table has in-frame clones only and misses some. Of 55,000 to 85,000 clones detected, approximately 76% appear once; the ten largest clones hold about 16%. The sample was peripheral blood, taken from a patient treated with radiotherapy plus ipilimumab. These receptors were taken from a human donor with non-small cell lung cancer whose response to radiotherapy plus ipilimumab could not be evaluated. Some clones in this sample may be carry-over from other donors' samples.

This rearrangement joins TRBV6-1 to TRBJ1-2, with a weak D call TRBD1 (6 bases). This CDR3 has 15 residues. V dropped 1 base and J dropped 1 base, with 10 bases sitting between them. Germline V gene lookup returns CDR1 MNHNS and CDR2 SASEGT. This CDR3 is CASSEDWGRNYGYTF. DNA for the CDR3: TGTGCCAGCAGTGAAGATTGGGGGCGTAACTATGGCTACACCTTC.

V and J are TRBV9 and TRBJ2-7; 8 nucleotides line up with TRBD2. This CDR3 comprises 16 residues. With V trimmed by 5 bases and J by 5 bases, 15 bases remained unmatched. Germline-derived CDR1 and CDR2 are SGDLS and YYNGEE. Here the CDR3 reads CASSRTPSSGGNEQYF. CDR3 DNA sequence: TGTGCCAGCAGTCGCACCCCCTCAAGCGGGGGAAACGAGCAGTACTTC.

The rearrangement joins TRBV19 to TRBJ1-1; the match to TRBD1 covers 7 bases. The CDR3 length is 16 residues. With V trimmed by 0 bases and J by 6 bases, 10 bases remained unmatched. CDR1 is LNHDA, CDR2 SQIVND, per germline (reference sequence). CDR3 amino acids: CASSIDLLTGAPEAFF. The DNA of the CDR3 is TGTGCCAGTAGTATAGATCTTCTTACAGGGGCTCCTGAAGCTTTCTTT. The full variable domain, its missing parts supplied by reference TRBV19 and TRBJ1-1, is DGGITQSPKYLFRKEGQNVTLSCEQNLNHDAMYWYRQDPGQGLRLIYYSQIVNDFQKGDIAEGYSVSREKKESFPLTVTSAQKNPTAFYLCASSIDLLTGAPEAFFGQGTRLTVV.

The chain employs TRBV19 and TRBJ2-5, with TRBD1 matching 9 bases. CDR3 length: 15 residues. Unmatched junction bases numbered 6, after V lost 4 bases and J lost 3 bases. Germline V gene lookup returns CDR1 LNHDA and CDR2 SQIVND (reference sequence). CDR3 region: CASSTTGTGKETQYF. The DNA of the CDR3 is TGTGCCAGTAGTACAACGGGGACAGGGAAAGAGACCCAGTACTTC.

The chain employs TRBV5-1 and TRBJ1-2, with D possibly matching TRBD1 (6 bases). The CDR3 is 17 amino acids. Trimming removed 4 bases at V and 12 bases at J, with 31 bases between. Germline-derived CDR1 and CDR2 are SGHRS and YFSETQ. The CDR3 spells CASSLLRYQGQPDSDTF. CDR3 coding DNA: TGCGCCAGCAGCCTATTACGTTACCAAGGACAGCCAGATTCTGACACCTTC.

This clone showed up just once. The V and J genes are TRBV19 and TRBJ1-2, with TRBD1 identical over 7 bases. This CDR3 contains 12 residues. The trim removed 6 bases at V and 8 bases at J, leaving 6 bases unmatched. The germline V gene encodes CDR1 LNHDA and CDR2 SQIVND (reference sequence). CDR3 nucleotide sequence: TGTGCCAGTAGAGGAGGGGGCGACGGCTACACCTTC. This translates into CASRGGGDGYTF. Using reference TRBV19 and TRBJ1-2 for the parts outside the CDR3, the full variable domain is DGGITQSPKYLFRKEGQNVTLSCEQNLNHDAMYWYRQDPGQGLRLIYYSQIVNDFQKGDIAEGYSVSREKKESFPLTVTSAQKNPTAFYLCASRGGGDGYTFGSGTRLTVV.

The genes are TRBV7-9 and TRBJ1-2; D is possibly TRBD1 (5 bases). The CDR3 runs to 14 residues. Germline V CDR1 and CDR2: SEHNR, FQNEAQ (reference sequence). V lost 0 bases and J lost 4, with 9 bases in between. Written as DNA, the CDR3 is TGTGCCAGCAGCTTAGCAGGGGCTGGCTATGGCTACACCTTC. This translates into CASSLAGAGYGYTF.

This chain connects TRBV5-6 to TRBJ2-7; TRBD2 aligns across 13 bases. This CDR3 has 16 residues. Germline loops: CDR1 SGHDT, CDR2 YYEEEE. After removal of 4 bases from V and 6 bases from J, the junction contained 10 bases not matched to a gene. DNA for the CDR3: TGTGCCAGCAGCCTCCGGGGGACTAGCGGGGTGCTCGAGCAGTACTTC. This codes for CASSLRGTSGVLEQYF. Filled out from reference TRBV5-6 and TRBJ2-7, the complete variable domain reads DAGVTQSPTHLIKTRGQQVTLRCSPKSGHDTVSWYQQALGQGPQFIFQYYEEEERQRGNFPDRFSGHQFPNYSSELNVNALLLGDSALYLCASSLRGTSGVLEQYFGPGTRLTVT.

The rearrangement uses TRBV7-9 and TRBJ2-1, with TRBD1 matching over 8 bases. The CDR3 has 15 residues. Losses at the gene ends were 5 bases for V and 14 bases for J; bases not matched to a gene: 17. Germline assignment: CDR1 SEHNR and CDR2 FQNEAQ (reference sequence). The chain's CDR3 is CASSIRGRDPNQKFF. CDR3 sequence (DNA): TGTGCCAGCAGCATCAGGGGGCGCGACCCTAACCAAAAGTTCTTC.

This clone was seen just once. V is TRBV10-1 and J is TRBJ1-1, with D possibly matching TRBD1 (6 bases). The CDR3 contains 13 residues. Trimming removed 7 bases at V and 6 bases at J, with 15 bases between. Germline assignment: CDR1 WNHNN and CDR2 SYGVQD (reference sequence). The CDR3 sequence: CASKGEGGAEAFF. The CDR3 coding sequence is TGCGCCAGCAAAGGGGAGGGGGGGGCTGAAGCTTTCTTT.

This chain uses TRBV7-9 with TRBJ1-1; 7 bases are shared with TRBD1. CDR1 and CDR2 from the germline V gene are SEHNR and FQNEAQ (reference sequence). V lost 5 bases to trimming and J lost 3 bases; unmatched junction nucleotides: 9. CDR3 length: 15 amino acids. DNA for the CDR3: TGTGCCAGCAGCGCCCGGGACAGCATATACACTGAAGCTTTCTTT. It translates to CASSARDSIYTEAFF.

The chain recombines TRBV29-1 with TRBJ1-1, with D maybe TRBD1 (6 bases). CDR1 and CDR2 (germline): SQVTM, ANQGSEA. Trimming pared 4 bases from V and 0 bases from J, leaving 33 bases between. The CDR3 covers 21 residues. The CDR3 region has the DNA TGCAGCGTTGGCCCGATTGTTCTACGGGACACCAGGTACTCGATGAACACTGAAGCTTTCTTT. It yields the protein CSVGPIVLRDTRYSMNTEAFF.